The entry below gives a single T cell receptor beta chain sequence along with its context. No antigen is known for it. Some clones are missing from TCRdb's copy, which holds only in-frame ones; the method was immunoSEQ multiplex PCR. The repertoire holds 100,000 to 150,000 clones, with more than 70% as singletons. The entry originates in a study of T cells in localized non-small cell lung cancer. Trimming took off 5 bases at V and 0 bases at J, with 8 bases between the two ends. This CDR3 spans 12 amino acids. Per the germline V gene, CDR1 is GTSNPN and CDR2 is SVGIG (reference sequence). Study outcomes and limitations: Heterogeneity remains possible, as sequencing covered one tumor region only. The study found T cell clonality highest in uninvolved adjacent lung, above tumor. Patients showing higher blood T cell density tended to see longer overall survival. A median of approximately 50 clones ranked among the top 100 in tumor appeared in adjacent lung.

Sequencing used peripheral blood, obtained before any cancer treatment. This chain joins TRBV30 and TRBJ2-7; D unresolved. This clonotype was obtained from a female donor of 60 years or more with stage I lung adenocarcinoma. DNA of the CDR3: TGTGCCTGGGACGGAACCTCCTACGAGCAGTACTTC. This codes for CAWDGTSYEQYF.